These 30 T cell receptor beta chains originate from one sample sequenced in a study of shared clonotypes between healthy human individuals. The naive CD8 fraction comprised CD45RO-negative cells positively selected for CCR7 and excluded terminally differentiated effector memory CD45RA+ cells. Profiled with immunoSEQ multiplex PCR; TCRdb holds only in-frame clones, not every one. The table lists about 2.1 million clones, just over 90% of them singletons. The specimen was naive CD8+ T cells from PBMCs. Receptor source: a man aged 18 to 29 in good health. Some clones in this sample may be carry-over from other donors' samples.

The chain couples TRBV11-2 to TRBJ2-7, with D tentatively TRBD2 (5 bases). Per germline, CDR1 SGHAT and CDR2 FQNNGV. Trimming pared 4 bases from V and 6 bases from J, leaving 19 bases between. There are 15 residues in the CDR3. The CDR3 nucleotides read TGTGCCAGCAGCTCCATTCAGCGGACCCTCGCCGAGCAGTACTTC. Amino acids: CASSSIQRTLAEQYF.

This chain uses TRBV5-4 with TRBJ1-3; D is ambiguous. Germline CDR1 reads SGHNT; CDR2 reads YYREEE (reference sequence). The CDR3 contains 16 residues. V lost 0 bases and J 0 bases, leaving 10 bases between the germline ends. CDR3 region: CASSLGPTGSGNTIYF. The DNA of the CDR3 is TGTGCCAGCAGCTTGGGCCCGACGGGCTCTGGAAACACCATATATTTT.

The chain carries TRBV9 and TRBJ1-2; TRBD1 might be the D (6 bases). Trimming shortened V by 3 bases and J by 4 bases, and 16 bases separated the two germline ends. The CDR3 extends over 15 amino acids. Looked up from germline, CDR1 is SGDLS and CDR2 is YYNGEE. The CDR3: CASSGNRGGGYGYTF. In DNA, the CDR3 is TGTGCCAGCAGCGGAAACCGGGGAGGGGGCTATGGCTACACCTTC.

Only one count was recorded for this clone. The rearrangement links TRBV19 to TRBJ2-7; tentatively, D is TRBD1 (6 bases). This CDR3 comprises 14 residues. Germline V lookup: CDR1 LNHDA, CDR2 SQIVND (reference sequence). V lost 3 bases, J lost 3 bases, and 12 bases lay in between. This CDR3 is CASSIGTMGYEQYF. CDR3 sequence (DNA): TGTGCCAGTAGTATCGGGACAATGGGCTACGAGCAGTACTTC.

This chain joins TRBV10-3 and TRBJ2-3; tentative D call: TRBD2 (5 bases). Germline values: CDR1 ENHRY, CDR2 SYGVKD. The CDR3 is made up of 12 amino acids. Trimming removed 5 bases at V and 5 bases at J, with 8 bases between. CDR3 coding DNA: TGTGCCATCAGTAAACTAGAAGATACGCAGTATTTT. It encodes CAISKLEDTQYF.

The rearrangement joins TRBV9 to TRBJ2-1; a possible D gene is TRBD2 (5 bases). Germline V CDR1 and CDR2: SGDLS, YYNGEE. The CDR3 is 18 residues long. Trimming left V 0 bases short and J 5 bases short, with 21 bases between. The CDR3 reads CASSVEGLWAGRDNEQFF. In DNA form, the CDR3 reads TGTGCCAGCAGCGTAGAGGGTCTGTGGGCGGGCCGTGACAATGAGCAGTTCTTC.

The chain employs TRBV21-1 and TRBJ2-1; TRBD2 is the table's D call, not checked against the DNA. TRBV21-1 constitutes a pseudogene. CDR3 size: 16 residues. This chain's CDR3 is CASTLQTSGSYNEQFF. CDR3 DNA sequence: TGTGCCAGCACCCTTCAAACTAGCGGTAGTTACAATGAGCAGTTCTTC.

The genes are TRBV15 and TRBJ2-1; no definite D call. Trimming shortened V by 1 base and J by 4 bases, and 11 bases separated the two germline ends. The CDR3 covers 15 residues. Germline V gene sequence: CDR1 LNHNV, CDR2 YYDKDF (reference sequence). The CDR3, as DNA: TGTGCCACCAGCAGAGGGTTGGACGCATACAATGAGCAGTTCTTC. Amino acid sequence: CATSRGLDAYNEQFF. The full variable domain, rest sourced from reference TRBV15 and TRBJ2-1, is DAMVIQNPRYQVTQFGKPVTLSCSQTLNHNVMYWYQQKSSQAPKLLFHYYDKDFNNEADTPDNFQSRRPNTSFCFLDIRSPGLGDTAMYLCATSRGLDAYNEQFFGPGTRLTVL.

This clone appeared a few times. This chain links TRBV7-3 with TRBJ2-2; D call uncertain. In germline, CDR1 is SGHTA, CDR2 FQGTGA. The CDR3 runs to 11 residues. V lost 6 bases and J 6 bases, leaving 5 bases between the germline ends. The CDR3 region is CASRVAGELFF. The CDR3 nucleotides read TGTGCCAGCAGGGTGGCCGGGGAGCTGTTTTTT.

The chain has TRBV30 and TRBJ2-3, with TRBD2 identical over 9 bases. The length of the CDR3 is 13 residues. Germline CDR1 and CDR2: GTSNPN and SVGIG (reference sequence). The junction had 4 bases not matched to a gene; V was cut back by 7 bases and J by 2 bases. The CDR3 is CALLAGYTDTQYF. CDR3 nucleotide sequence: TGTGCCTTACTAGCGGGTTACACAGATACGCAGTATTTT.

This sequence joins TRBV7-9 and TRBJ1-1; D may be TRBD1 (6 bases). V shed 3 bases and J shed 6 bases, with 14 bases lying between them. CDR3 length: 14 amino acids. CDR1 is SEHNR, CDR2 FQNEAQ, per germline (reference sequence). DNA for the CDR3: TGTGCCAGCAGCTTCACAACAGGGCCGGCTGAAGCTTTCTTT. It encodes CASSFTTGPAEAFF.

J is TRBJ2-7 and V is TRBV27, with D possibly being TRBD2 (5 bases). V was trimmed by 10 bases and J by 2 bases, leaving 12 bases between them. This CDR3 spans 12 amino acids. Germline assignment: CDR1 MNHEY and CDR2 SMNVEV (reference sequence). The CDR3 coding sequence is TGTGCCACTACTAGTTGGACCTACGAGCAGTACTTC. Amino acids: CATTSWTYEQYF.

The CDR3 DNA is TGTGCCACCGGCCCGGGCCGACTCTATGGCTACACCTTC. Amino acids: CATGPGRLYGYTF. The chain couples TRBV27 to TRBJ1-2; D is ambiguous. Trimming left V 10 bases short and J 4 bases short, with 16 bases between. The CDR3 loop spans 13 amino acids. CDR1 and CDR2 (germline): MNHEY, SMNVEV (reference sequence).

This chain links TRBV4-1 with TRBJ2-1; D not certain. CDR1 and CDR2 (germline): MGHRA, YSYEKL. The CDR3 loop spans 16 amino acids. Trimming stripped 4 bases from V and 3 bases from J, with 16 bases between. CDR3 in amino acids: CASSRIDLGFYNEQFF. The CDR3 DNA follows: TGCGCCAGCAGCCGAATCGACTTGGGATTCTACAATGAGCAGTTCTTC.

The rearrangement links TRBV7-9 to TRBJ2-7; 7 nucleotides match TRBD1. This CDR3 has 16 residues. CDR1 and CDR2 from the germline V gene are SEHNR and FQNEAQ (reference sequence). V lost 5 bases, J lost 5 bases, and 15 bases stayed unmatched. The CDR3 spells CASSEGTAALNHEQYF. The CDR3 nucleotides are TGTGCCAGCAGCGAAGGGACAGCCGCCCTAAACCACGAGCAGTACTTC.

This clone was observed a single time. CDR3 in amino acids: CASSSSLQGNTIYF. CDR3 nucleotide sequence: TGTGCCAGCAGCTCCAGCCTACAAGGAAACACCATATATTTT. The chain has TRBV7-8 and TRBJ1-3; D gene uncertain. The CDR3 sequence is 14 residues long. Germline CDR1 and CDR2: SGHVS and FQNEAQ. Trimming removed 4 bases at V and 4 bases at J, with 11 bases between. The full variable domain, rest sourced from reference TRBV7-8 and TRBJ1-3, is GAGVSQSPRYKVAKRGQDVALRCDPISGHVSLFWYQQALGQGPEFLTYFQNEAQLDKSGLPSDRFFAERPEGSVSTLKIQRTQQEDSAVYLCASSSSLQGNTIYFGEGSWLTVV.

The rearrangement links TRBV27 to TRBJ2-7; 9 nucleotides agree with TRBD1. The CDR3 has 14 amino acids. Germline V CDR1 and CDR2: MNHEY, SMNVEV (reference sequence). The trim removed 7 bases at V and 3 bases at J, leaving 7 bases unmatched. The CDR3 DNA follows: TGTGCCAGCACGGGACAGGGTGCGGGCTACGAGCAGTACTTC. This encodes CASTGQGAGYEQYF.

The chain combines TRBV4-3 with TRBJ2-7; 7 bases match TRBD1. V trimming: 1 base; J trimming: 3 bases; junction bases outside the gene matches: 6. The CDR3 has 15 amino acids. The germline V gene has CDR1 LGHNA and CDR2 YSLEER. The CDR3 coding sequence is TGCGCCAGCAGCCAAGTTATAGGGGGCGGCTACGAGCAGTACTTC. Amino acid sequence: CASSQVIGGGYEQYF.

The chain has TRBV11-1 and TRBJ2-7; possible D gene TRBD2, 6 bases. Germline CDR1 SGHAT, CDR2 FQDESV (reference sequence). This CDR3 spans 15 amino acids. Trimming cost V 1 base and J 4 bases, with 14 bases left between them. DNA of the CDR3: TGTGCCAGCAGCTTAGAGGCGGGACCTACGTACGAGCAGTACTTC. Its protein is CASSLEAGPTYEQYF.

The V call is TRBV7-2, the J call TRBJ2-7; possibly TRBD1 for D (5 bases). Germline loops: CDR1 SGHTA, CDR2 FQGNSA. The V gene lost 1 base and the J gene lost 1 base, with 8 bases spanning the gap. The CDR3 runs 14 residues. The CDR3 loop reads CASSLGTNSYEQYF. CDR3 bases: TGTGCCAGCAGCTTAGGGACAAATTCCTACGAGCAGTACTTC.

The chain employs TRBV14 and TRBJ1-2; D is unresolved. CDR1 and CDR2 from the germline V gene are SGHDN and FVKESK. V lost 3 bases and J lost 4, with 9 bases in between. The CDR3 contains 13 residues. CDR3 sequence reads: CASSHGGGYGYTF. The CDR3 DNA reads as TGTGCCAGCAGCCATGGAGGAGGCTATGGCTACACCTTC.

This clone has only one observation. V usage is TRBV12-5 and J usage is TRBJ2-3; D not certain. The germline gives CDR1 LGHNT, CDR2 FRNRAP. The V and J ends lost 4 bases and 9 bases respectively, with 8 bases between them. CDR3 length: 11 amino acids. In DNA, the CDR3 is TGTGCTAGTGGTTCCCTGTGGACGCAGTATTTT. Encoded protein: CASGSLWTQYF.

This clone was counted once. The V gene is TRBV6-1, the J gene TRBJ1-4; the D is unclear. Germline V gives CDR1 MNHNS, CDR2 SASEGT. V was cut by 1 base and J by 6 bases, with 15 bases left in between. This CDR3 has 16 amino acids. CDR3: CASSEVAGRIDEKLFF. The CDR3, as DNA: TGTGCCAGCAGTGAAGTTGCGGGCAGGATCGATGAAAAACTGTTTTTT.

The chain uses TRBV6-1 and TRBJ2-7, with TRBD1 as a possible D gene (6 bases). V lost 11 bases and J lost 3, with 14 bases in between. This CDR3 has 12 residues. Looked up from germline, CDR1 is MNHNS and CDR2 is SASEGT. The CDR3 is CASYTGNYEQYF. As DNA, the CDR3 is TGTGCCTCTTACACAGGGAACTACGAGCAGTACTTC.

Remarks on this clone: Other DNA sequences in this specimen translate into the identical CDR3. The chain links TRBV9 to TRBJ2-1, with a weak D call TRBD1 (6 bases). CDR1 and CDR2 from the germline V gene are SGDLS and YYNGEE. V lost 2 bases, J lost 5 bases, and 11 bases lay in between. The CDR3 sequence is 14 residues long. The DNA for the CDR3 is TGTGCCAGCAGCGTTGGCAGGGGAGACAATGAGCAGTTCTTC. Residues: CASSVGRGDNEQFF.

The rearrangement joins TRBV11-1 to TRBJ2-3; D remains ambiguous. V gave up 5 bases and J gave up 3 bases, with 9 bases separating them. This CDR3 has 13 amino acids. Germline values: CDR1 SGHAT, CDR2 FQDESV (reference sequence). The CDR3 sequence: CASSRLRTDTQYF. Here the CDR3 DNA reads TGTGCCAGCAGCCGACTTAGGACAGATACGCAGTATTTT. Full variable domain (rest looked up from reference TRBV11-1 and TRBJ2-3): EAEVAQSPRYKITEKSQAVAFWCDPISGHATLYWYRQILGQGPELLVQFQDESVVDDSQLPKDRFSAERLKGVDSTLKIQPAELGDSAMYLCASSRLRTDTQYFGPGTRLTVL.

The chain uses TRBV6-5 and TRBJ2-2; D may be TRBD2 (5 bases). Germline CDR1 MNHEY, CDR2 SVGAGI. The length of the CDR3 is 15 residues. Trimming removed 0 bases at V and 5 bases at J, with 10 bases between. CDR3: CASSYSIEGTGELFF. CDR3 sequence (DNA): TGTGCCAGCAGTTACTCGATAGAGGGTACCGGGGAGCTGTTTTTT.

The V gene is TRBV2, the J gene TRBJ1-5; weak D call: TRBD1 (5 bases). The CDR3 sequence is 18 residues long. Trimming left V 6 bases short and J 2 bases short, with 23 bases between. The germline gives CDR1 SNHLY, CDR2 FYNNEI. Written as DNA, the CDR3 is TGTGCCAGCAGGGGTCCTATTTCGGGGGTTTTCGGCAATCAGCCCCAGCATTTT. Its translation is CASRGPISGVFGNQPQHF.

The chain recombines TRBV9 with TRBJ2-3, with D perhaps TRBD2 (5 bases). The CDR3 is 15 amino acids. Per the germline V gene, CDR1 is SGDLS and CDR2 is YYNGEE. Trimming left V 4 bases short and J 3 bases short, with 15 bases between. CDR3 in amino acids: CASSTPRTRTDTQYF. In DNA, the CDR3 is TGTGCCAGCAGCACTCCCCGAACTAGGACAGATACGCAGTATTTT. Filled out from reference TRBV9 and TRBJ2-3, the complete variable domain reads DSGVTQTPKHLITATGQRVTLRCSPRSGDLSVYWYQQSLDQGLQFLIQYYNGEERAKGNILERFSAQQFPDLHSELNLSSLELGDSALYFCASSTPRTRTDTQYFGPGTRLTVL.

The chain uses TRBV2 and TRBJ2-7; D remains unclear. Germline CDR1 and CDR2: SNHLY and FYNNEI. This CDR3 is built from 12 residues. The V and J ends lost 6 bases and 5 bases respectively, with 11 bases between them. The CDR3 bases are TGTGCCAGCAGCCCGTCCGCTCACGAGCAGTACTTC. Its protein product is CASSPSAHEQYF.